This TCR beta chain stems from a study of shared clonotypes between healthy human individuals. Donation came from healthy HIV-negative adults that had no recent acute infections or vaccinations. Donors were Caucasian adults residing in Nashville, Tennessee, USA. V dropped 5 bases and J dropped 1; count of bases not matched to a gene: 7. This CDR3 contains 15 residues. Germline V gene sequence: CDR1 SGHTA, CDR2 FQGTGA. This clone appeared a single time. TCRdb's copy holds only in-frame clones and misses some; the assay was immunoSEQ multiplex PCR. Of roughly 500,000 clones in the sample, 79% were seen once.

The source is a woman between 40 and 50 years old in good health. Some clones in this sample may be carry-over from other donors' samples. Sequencing was done on a sample of PBMCs. V is TRBV7-3 and J is TRBJ2-5, with 7 bases lining up with TRBD2. CDR3 in DNA: TGTGCCAGCAGCGGGGGGGACGGACCCCAAGAGACCCAGTACTTC. This translates into CASSGGDGPQETQYF. The variable domain in full, with the rest retrieved from reference TRBV7-3 and TRBJ2-5, is GAGVSQTPSNKVTEKGKYVELRCDPISGHTALYWYRQSLGQGPEFLIYFQGTGAADDSGLPNDRFFAVRPEGSVSTLKIQRTERGDSAVYLCASSGGDGPQETQYFGPGTRLLVL.